This T cell receptor beta chain was found in a study of molecular identifiers for immune sequencing clone quantification (dated by TCRdb to 2016 to 2019). About the investigation overall: For a replicate experiment, the RNA from either about 20,000 or 100,000 naive CD8 T cells was divided into five aliquots, and four of those aliquots went on to sequencing. CD8 T cells were used in a methods study to benchmark molecular-identifier clustering-based TCR repertoire sequencing (MIDCIRS) and TCR RNA copy counting.

What the study reported, not specific to this receptor: Identical TCR molecules sharing a barcode could cause highly expanded clone sizes to be underestimated. The naive libraries included spiked-in Jurkat TCR RNA (fewer than eleven copies' worth), and this Jurkat TCR RNA is not part of the donor repertoire. When barcode sub-clustering was left out, chimeric consensus sequences inflated TCR diversity, with chimeras reaching as high as 47%. Spiked-in Jurkat TCR RNA equivalent to a single cell was reported to be detectable even among 980,000 or so naive CD8 T cells. In CMV-specific effector cells, clones with more than 20 RNA copies contained over 99% of molecules, whereas in naive cells such clones contained under 1% of molecules. Modeling gave approximately 3 recovered TCR RNA copies per cell versus around 9.9 by digital PCR, implying roughly 30% capture efficiency.

To prepare the library, PCR was applied. The listed sequencing device is NextSeq 500. Bulk TCR libraries were prepared as previously described, using TCR primers listed in Table S5. The Qiagen AllPrep DNA/RNA kit was used to purify total RNA. Before analysis, reads from multiple sequencing runs of one library were combined. The source study handled its data this way. Reads were retained only if an exact TCR constant sequence was present, and the retained reads were trimmed to 150 nt and grouped according to their 12-nt molecular barcodes. Reads inside each barcode group were sub-clustered using a 15% Levenshtein threshold, and a quality-weighted consensus sequence was constructed for each RNA molecule. Non-functional sequences were removed, as were lower-count sequences one edit away from another. Based on a fit of two negative binomial distributions, barcode sub-clusters having less than 20% of the maximum read count were discarded. Through fastp at Q25 and MiXCR, TCRdb rebuilt clones from the public reads, retaining in-frame beta chains. All rows with the same CDR3 protein become a single entry with the most common DNA and genes. V and J calls and clone size were set by TCRdb, not the authors. The sample contains around 470,000 distinct CDR3 sequences, about 25% of them found a single time. Over 0.6% of the sample goes to the ten largest clones.

This clonotype has just a few counts. Its binding antigen is unknown. The sample holds no much larger clone one base away, and base qualities are not on file. Libraries of naive CD8 T cells were built from around 20,000 to 1,000,000 sorted cells, with 10%, 30% or 50% of the purified RNA used. On a BD FACSAria II, naive CD8 T cells were FACS-sorted as CD8+CD4-CCR7+CD45RA+ and collected into RLT Plus buffer. More than 8 TCR copies' worth of Jurkat RNA were spiked into about 20,000-1,000,000 naive CD8 T cell samples to test detection sensitivity. CD8 T cells were enriched using RosetteSep CD8+ T Cell Enrichment Cocktail and Ficoll-Paque, and the enriched cells then underwent ACK red cell lysis. Material for sequencing was naive CD8+ T cells from blood, with Jurkat cell RNA spiked in. The cell subset or site label, as the study defines it: FACS-sorted CD8+CD4-CCR7+CD45RA+ naive T cells. The TCR comes from a human donor in good health. Some libraries in this study had Jurkat cell RNA spiked in.

The CDR3 in this case is CASSPPYSGLPPDTQYF. The DNA reads as follows: TGTGCCAGCTCACCACCATATTCAGGGCTTCCCCCAGATACGCAGTATTTT. The sequence is built from TRBV18 and TRBJ2-3, and possibly TRBD1, on 5 matching bases. The CDR3 measures 17 amino acids from cysteine to phenylalanine. Only the CDR3 DNA is retained, 51 bases long and in frame from the first base. The junction carries 17 bases between V and J, which are trimmed by 0 bases and 4 bases respectively. The germline V gene provides CDR1 KGHSH and CDR2 LQKENI.